What follows is one TCR beta chain and its context. Original analysis: It was from reference gene primer amplification that nucleated cell counts were estimated. Data came from immunoSEQ multiplex PCR; TCRdb stores just in-frame clones and leaves some out. V, J and clone size were drawn from that table, and D and trimming were deduced from the DNA. This sample has 140,000 to 150,000 clones, with under 90% found just once. These data originate in a study of blood T cell repertoires in COVID-19. Study at large: Some COVID-19 samples were acute and others convalescent; all came from the United States, Italy and Spain. In each case, the material was cDNA or gDNA derived from T cells, B-cell-depleted T cells, or PBMCs.

Trimming removed 6 bases from V and 4 bases from J, with 7 bases in between. The CDR3 runs to 13 residues. The germline gives CDR1 SGHAT, CDR2 FQNNGV. Sequencing input: peripheral blood. The chain couples TRBV11-2 to TRBJ1-6; perhaps TRBD1 as D (5 bases). The clonotype was recovered from a human donor in a cohort sampled during active COVID-19. CDR3 protein: CASSGQYNSPLHF. CDR3 bases: TGTGCCAGCAGTGGACAATATAATTCACCCCTCCACTTT.